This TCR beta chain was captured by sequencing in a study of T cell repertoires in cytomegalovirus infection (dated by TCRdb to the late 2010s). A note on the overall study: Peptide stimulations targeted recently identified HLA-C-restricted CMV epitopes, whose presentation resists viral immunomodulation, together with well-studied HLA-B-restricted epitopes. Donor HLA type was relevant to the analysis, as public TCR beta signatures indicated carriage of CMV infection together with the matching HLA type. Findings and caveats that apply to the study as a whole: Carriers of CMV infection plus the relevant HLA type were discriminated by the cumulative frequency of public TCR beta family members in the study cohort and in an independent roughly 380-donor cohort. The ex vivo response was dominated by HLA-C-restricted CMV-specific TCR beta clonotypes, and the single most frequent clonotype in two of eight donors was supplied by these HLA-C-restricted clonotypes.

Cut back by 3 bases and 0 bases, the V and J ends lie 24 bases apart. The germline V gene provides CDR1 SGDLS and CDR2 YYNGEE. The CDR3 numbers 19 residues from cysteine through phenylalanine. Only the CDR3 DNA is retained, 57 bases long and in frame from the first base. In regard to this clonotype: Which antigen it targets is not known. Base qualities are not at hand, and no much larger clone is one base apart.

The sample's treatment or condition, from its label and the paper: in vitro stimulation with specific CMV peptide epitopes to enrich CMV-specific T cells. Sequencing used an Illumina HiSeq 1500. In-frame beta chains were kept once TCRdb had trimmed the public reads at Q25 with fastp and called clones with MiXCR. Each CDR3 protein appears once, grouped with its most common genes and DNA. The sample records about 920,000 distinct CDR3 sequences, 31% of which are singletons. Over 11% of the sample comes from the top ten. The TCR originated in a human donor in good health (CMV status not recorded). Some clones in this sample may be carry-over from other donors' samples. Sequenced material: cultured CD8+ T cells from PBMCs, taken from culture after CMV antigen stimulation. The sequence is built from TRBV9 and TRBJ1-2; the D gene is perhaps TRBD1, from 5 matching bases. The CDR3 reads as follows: CASSDPYGRRGSPNYGYTF. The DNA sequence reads TGTGCCAGCAGCGATCCTTACGGACGCCGGGGGTCCCCTAACTATGGCTACACCTTC.